The clone carrying this TCR beta chain was seen more than once but under ten times. Its specificity is unknown. Here immunoSEQ multiplex PCR was the method, and the copy in TCRdb shows in-frame clones only, minus some. The sample shows roughly 140,000 clones, around nine tenths of them seen only once. This record comes from a study of cytomegalovirus exposure and HLA in healthy donors. Whole-study context: The same platform as the approximately 700 first-cohort repertoires was used for the 120 validation repertoires, a later analysis reported. Findings and caveats of the study: In a later analysis, first-cohort TCR clusters were found to tend to co-occur in the 130 or so validation repertoires. Across donors, most TCRs were seen rarely, yet some public ones were widespread.

Per the germline V gene, CDR1 is KGHSH and CDR2 is LQKENI. V was shortened by 1 base and J by 3 bases, with 12 bases between the two germline ends. This CDR3 spans 15 amino acids. Sequenced material: PBMCs. The sequence was collected from a young man in good health and CMV-seropositive. The V gene is TRBV18, the J gene TRBJ1-1, with unresolved D. The CDR3 DNA reads as TGTGCCAGCTCACCACGGCTGCAGGAGGACACTGAAGCTTTCTTT. Translation gives CASSPRLQEDTEAFF. Full variable domain (missing parts from reference TRBV18 and TRBJ1-1): NAGVMQNPRHLVRRRGQEARLRCSPMKGHSHVYWYRQLPEEGLKFMVYLQKENIIDESGMPKERFSAEFPKEGPSILRIQQVVRGDSAAYFCASSPRLQEDTEAFFGQGTRLTVV.